This entry describes one T cell receptor beta chain. Germline V gene sequence: CDR1 LNHDA, CDR2 SQIVND (reference sequence). The CDR3 is 11 residues long. V shed 3 bases and J shed 5 bases, with 4 bases lying between them. CD8 cells regarded as naive lacked CD45RO, were positively chosen for CCR7, and omitted terminally differentiated effector memory CD45RA+ cells. This specimen comes from a study of shared clonotypes between healthy human individuals. Across the whole study: Ranging from 18 to 49 in age, donors were two women and three men.

Using immunoSEQ multiplex PCR, the repertoire was profiled, and TCRdb retains in-frame clones only, with some absent. The table lists about 2.1 million clones, roughly 91% of them singletons. The chain recombines TRBV19 with TRBJ1-2; the D is unclear. Sequences were obtained from naive CD8+ T cells from PBMCs. The sequence was obtained from a man between 18 and 29 years old in good health. Some clones in this sample may be carry-over from other donors' samples. This CDR3 reads CASSILYGYTF. The CDR3 DNA is TGTGCCAGTAGTATCCTATATGGCTACACCTTC.